The entry below gives a single T cell receptor beta chain sequence along with its context. Its antigen is still unknown. Just one base apart from a much larger clone, this may be a read error. This record comes from a study of spatial heterogeneity in lung cancer. Study results and caveats: Intratumoral expanded alpha and beta TCR counts were found to track tumor mutation counts.

The time point is: sample taken at primary tumor resection. Tumor, nontumor lung or frozen PBMC supplied whole RNA that was sequenced unsorted. TCRdb re-called the 5' RACE reads through MiXCR, storing one row per CDR3 protein. The sample lists over 14,000 distinct CDR3 sequences, 6.5% to 8% seen once, with 7% to 10% in the top ten. The source material was lung tumor tissue, sampled at surgery. This receptor was obtained from a male donor with early-stage non-small cell lung cancer.

CDR3 sequence (DNA): TGCAGTGCTTTCCCTTTACAGGGAGTCGGGGAAAAACTGTTTTTT. It yields the protein CSAFPLQGVGEKLFF. The chain has TRBV20-1 and TRBJ1-4; weak D call: TRBD1 (6 bases). V was shortened by 5 bases and J by 8 bases, with 21 bases between the two germline ends. Germline V lookup: CDR1 DFQATT, CDR2 SNEGSKA (reference sequence). The CDR3 length is 15 residues.